The 27 T cell receptor beta chains below all came from one sample that was sequenced in a study of blood T cells in healthy people across ages. The second PCR ran about 6 to 12 cycles with a sample-barcoded 5' primer and J-beta primers. One entry per CDR3 protein results from TCRdb running MiXCR on the 5' RACE reads. The sample carries about 1,500,000 distinct CDR3 sequences, roughly 45% recorded once. The sequencing sample was made of blood. The receptors derive from a woman aged 18 to 35 in good health.

This clonotype was seen a handful of times. CDR3 sequence (DNA): TGCAGTGTTCAGGTGTGGGACAGGGGTACAGATACGCAGTATTTT. It is translated as CSVQVWDRGTDTQYF. The V and J genes are TRBV20-1 and TRBJ2-3; TRBD1 agrees at 10 bases. Germline CDR1 reads DFQATT; CDR2 reads SNEGSKA (reference sequence). After removal of 7 bases from V and 3 bases from J, the junction contained 10 bases not matched to a gene. There are 15 residues in the CDR3.

This clonotype showed up many times. The V call is TRBV29-1, the J call TRBJ2-1; 9 nucleotides match TRBD2. The V gene end was trimmed by 6 bases and the J gene end by 5 bases; junction bases not matched to a gene: 8. This CDR3 is 14 amino acids long. Per the germline V gene, CDR1 is SQVTM and CDR2 is ANQGSEA. The CDR3 bases are TGCAGCGTGGGACTAGCCCTTCGGGACAATGAGCAGTTCTTC. Protein product: CSVGLALRDNEQFF.

The CDR3 sequence: CASSEATGLSYNEQFF. In nucleotides, the CDR3 is TGTGCCAGCAGTGAAGCGACAGGGTTATCCTACAATGAGCAGTTCTTC. This chain uses TRBV2 with TRBJ2-1; 7 bases are a match to TRBD1. Germline V gives CDR1 SNHLY, CDR2 FYNNEI. The CDR3 has 16 amino acids. J was trimmed by 1 base and V by 0 bases; bases with no gene match: 3. The variable domain in full, completed from reference TRBV2 and TRBJ2-1, reads EPEVTQTPSHQVTQMGQEVILRCVPISNHLYFYWYRQILGQKVEFLVSFYNNEISEKSEIFDDQFSVERPDGSNFTLKIRSTKLEDSAMYFCASSEATGLSYNEQFFGPGTRLTVL.

This clonotype was picked up a small number of times. The J gene is TRBJ2-4, the V gene TRBV19; possible D gene TRBD1, 7 bases. The closer fit of TRBJ2-7 to the DNA end suggests the J call may be wrong. The length of the CDR3 is 13 residues. Germline loops: CDR1 LNHDA, CDR2 SQIVND (reference sequence). The CDR3 sequence: CASARGVGYEQYF. Here the CDR3 DNA reads TGTGCCAGTGCCAGGGGGGTTGGCTACGAGCAGTACTTC.

The chain uses TRBV5-1 and TRBJ1-6; unclear D gene. This CDR3 is built from 16 residues. CDR1 is SGHRS and CDR2 is YFSETQ in the germline V gene. Trimming shortened V by 0 bases and J by 0 bases, and 7 bases separated the two germline ends. The CDR3 protein is CASSLAESSYNSPLHF. The CDR3 nucleotides read TGCGCCAGCAGCTTGGCCGAGAGCTCCTATAATTCACCCCTCCACTTT.

The V call is TRBV12-3 or TRBV12-4, the J call TRBJ1-5, with 11 bases lining up with TRBD1. V lost 5 bases and J lost 7; bases outside the gene matches: 4. The CDR3 length is 14 residues. For the CDR3, the DNA is TGTGCCAGCAGTGGACAGGGGGCTGGCCAGCCCCAGCATTTT. Amino acid sequence: CASSGQGAGQPQHF.

The rearrangement joins TRBV2 to TRBJ2-5; tentative D call: TRBD2 (5 bases). The CDR3 is 13 amino acids. Germline lookup yields CDR1 SNHLY and CDR2 FYNNEI. Between the trimmed V and J ends, which lost 6 bases and 11 bases, there was a span of 19 bases. CDR3 region: CASSGLGDNEQYF. In DNA, the CDR3 is TGTGCCAGCAGCGGGTTGGGAGACAATGAGCAGTACTTC.

This clonotype was found a few times. The chain has TRBV7-9 and TRBJ1-2, with TRBD1 identical over 7 bases. The V and J ends lost 3 bases and 8 bases, in that order; junction bases with no gene match: 9. From germline, CDR1 is SEHNR and CDR2 FQNEAQ (reference sequence). This CDR3 has 14 amino acids. DNA of the CDR3: TGTGCCAGCAGCTTCGCGACAGGGTTGGGGGGCTACACCTTC. Translating it yields CASSFATGLGGYTF.

V usage is TRBV10-3 and J usage is TRBJ2-7, with D uncertain. This CDR3 is 12 amino acids long. CDR1 and CDR2 (germline): ENHRY, SYGVKD. The V gene lost 8 bases and the J gene lost 0 bases, with 8 bases spanning the gap. DNA of the CDR3: TGTGCCATCGCCGGTCCCTCCTACGAGCAGTACTTC. Translating gives CAIAGPSYEQYF.

This clonotype was recorded many times. The rearrangement uses TRBV20-1 and TRBJ2-1; D is perhaps TRBD1 (6 bases). Trimming left V 6 bases short and J 5 bases short, with 20 bases between. This CDR3 is built from 15 residues. Germline CDR1 DFQATT, CDR2 SNEGSKA (reference sequence). The CDR3 loop is CSAPNSGTPDNEQFF. Here the CDR3 DNA reads TGCAGTGCGCCGAACTCCGGGACACCCGACAATGAGCAGTTCTTC.

The chain combines TRBV20-1 with TRBJ2-7; TRBD1 matches at 8 bases. The end of the DNA fits TRBJ2-5 better, so the J call may be wrong. In germline, CDR1 is DFQATT, CDR2 SNEGSKA (reference sequence). There are 15 residues in the CDR3. Written as DNA, the CDR3 is TGCAGTGCTAGAGATCCCCAGGGGGCGGGAGAGACCCAGTACTTC. Residues: CSARDPQGAGETQYF.

The chain has TRBV20-1 and TRBJ2-1; a possible D gene is TRBD2 (6 bases). The CDR3 is 12 amino acids. The V end lost 7 bases, the J end lost 9 bases, and 16 bases lay between the germline ends. Per germline, CDR1 DFQATT and CDR2 SNEGSKA (reference sequence). CDR3 in amino acids: CSGPHDSGEQFF. The CDR3 nucleotides are TGCAGTGGCCCCCATGATAGCGGTGAGCAGTTCTTC.

In this sample, this clonotype turned up many times. The genes are TRBV3-1 and TRBJ1-2; D gene uncertain. The CDR3 is 15 residues long. The germline V gene encodes CDR1 LGHDT and CDR2 YNNKEL (reference sequence). V gave up 5 bases and J gave up 8 bases, with 21 bases separating them. The CDR3 spells CASSSGEGVTRGYTF. CDR3 bases: TGTGCCAGCAGCTCCGGTGAGGGAGTGACTCGGGGCTACACCTTC.

This clonotype was seen a few times. A read error is possible here, since a much larger clone lies one base away. The rearrangement uses TRBV6-5 and TRBJ2-5; D remains ambiguous. Trimming cost V 1 base and J 11 bases, with 11 bases left between them. This CDR3 spans 12 amino acids. Germline CDR1 MNHEY, CDR2 SVGAGI. CDR3 nucleotide sequence: TGTGCCAGCAGTTACTTAGAAAATGAGCAGTACTTC. Encoded protein: CASSYLENEQYF.

This clonotype has just a few counts. The V and J genes are TRBV20-1 and TRBJ2-1; 8 bases map to TRBD2. The V and J ends lost 1 base and 2 bases, in that order; junction bases with no gene match: 7. This CDR3 has 16 amino acids. From germline, CDR1 is DFQATT and CDR2 SNEGSKA (reference sequence). CDR3 DNA: TGCAGTGCTAGAGTGAGCGGCGGGAGGCCCTACAATGAGCAGTTCTTC. Translation gives CSARVSGGRPYNEQFF.

J is TRBJ2-7 and V is TRBV29-1; 9 nucleotides match TRBD1. From germline, CDR1 is SQVTM and CDR2 ANQGSEA. Germline trimming cut 7 bases from V and 12 bases from J; bases unmatched to any gene: 10. The CDR3 covers 11 residues. The CDR3 here is CSGLVGQGWYF. The CDR3 DNA follows: TGCAGCGGTCTAGTCGGACAGGGGTGGTACTTC.

The chain employs TRBV29-1 and TRBJ1-4; no clear D. This CDR3 region has 14 residues. Germline-derived CDR1 and CDR2 are SQVTM and ANQGSEA. V gave up 1 base and J gave up 0 bases, with 6 bases separating them. The CDR3 reads CSVEGAATNEKLFF. CDR3 nucleotides: TGCAGCGTTGAAGGAGCCGCAACTAATGAAAAACTGTTTTTT.

This chain uses TRBV9 with TRBJ1-2, with 7 bases identical to TRBD1. CDR1 and CDR2 from the germline V gene are SGDLS and YYNGEE. The CDR3 loop spans 12 amino acids. Trimming at V came to 3 bases and at J to 8 bases, leaving 4 bases not matched to a gene. Written as DNA, the CDR3 is TGTGCCAGCAGCGGACAGGGTTGGGGCTACACCTTC. Translated, it gives CASSGQGWGYTF.

Concerning this clonotype itself: One end of the junction does not line up with germline, which may come from a read error. The rearrangement joins TRBV7-2 to TRBJ1-1, with D maybe TRBD1 (5 bases). This CDR3 contains 14 residues. Germline CDR1 SGHTA, CDR2 FQGNSA. For the CDR3, the DNA is TGTGCCGGCAGCTTAGACGACAGGAACACTGAAGCTTTCTTT. Protein sequence: CAGSLDDRNTEAFF.

The chain employs TRBV6-5 and TRBJ1-6, with D unresolved. Trimming stripped 0 bases from V and 6 bases from J, with 12 bases between. The germline CDR1 and CDR2 sequences are MNHEY and SVGAGI. The CDR3 length is 16 residues. CDR3 nucleotides: TGTGCCAGCAGTTACTCTGGGTCAGAACTTAATTCACCCCTCCACTTT. This sequence encodes CASSYSGSELNSPLHF.

This clonotype has a count of ten or more. The J gene is TRBJ2-1, the V gene TRBV19; 10 bases fit TRBD2. Germline CDR1 reads LNHDA; CDR2 reads SQIVND (reference sequence). The trim removed 6 bases at V and 4 bases at J, leaving 6 bases unmatched. The CDR3 is made up of 15 amino acids. The CDR3 nucleotides read TGTGCCAGTAGGATAACTAGCGGGGCGTACAATGAGCAGTTCTTC. As protein: CASRITSGAYNEQFF.

This clonotype was counted a few times. The chain recombines TRBV20-1 with TRBJ2-7; D is perhaps TRBD2 (7 bases). Trimming pared 8 bases from V and 0 bases from J, leaving 14 bases between. Germline V gene data show CDR1 as DFQATT and CDR2 as SNEGSKA (reference sequence). The CDR3 consists of 13 residues. The CDR3 nucleotides are TGCAGTCCAAAGGCGGGGGCCTCCTACGAGCAGTACTTC. It codes for CSPKAGASYEQYF.

This clonotype came up once. One end of the junction varies from germline; a read error may be responsible. In DNA form, the CDR3 reads TGTGCCGGCAGTTACGAGGCAGCGTTCCAACCGGGGGAGCAGTACTTC. Its protein is CAGSYEAAFQPGEQYF. V and J are TRBV6-5 and TRBJ2-7, with D possibly TRBD2 on 5 matching bases. Germline loops: CDR1 MNHEY, CDR2 SVGAGI. The CDR3 extends over 16 amino acids.

This clonotype was observed many times. The chain recombines TRBV7-9 with TRBJ2-7; a weak D match, TRBD1 (5 bases). Germline V gene sequence: CDR1 SEHNR, CDR2 FQNEAQ (reference sequence). The CDR3 is made up of 12 amino acids. V was cut by 6 bases and J by 4 bases, with 10 bases left in between. The CDR3 is CASSAQGYEQYF. CDR3 DNA sequence: TGTGCCAGCAGTGCTCAGGGTTACGAGCAGTACTTC.

J is TRBJ2-3 and V is TRBV5-1; D is ambiguous. The germline V and J ends were trimmed by 0 bases and 1 base, with 9 bases remaining between them. The germline V gene has CDR1 SGHRS and CDR2 YFSETQ. The CDR3 consists of 15 residues. The CDR3 here is CASSLGVRRTDTQYF. In DNA, the CDR3 is TGCGCCAGCAGCTTGGGGGTGCGTCGCACAGATACGCAGTATTTT. The complete variable domain, with remaining parts taken from reference TRBV5-1 and TRBJ2-3, reads KAGVTQTPRYLIKTRGQQVTLSCSPISGHRSVSWYQQTPGQGLQFLFEYFSETQRNKGNFPGRFSGRQFSNSRSEMNVSTLELGDSALYLCASSLGVRRTDTQYFGPGTRLTVL.

This clonotype was counted a few times. The rearrangement joins TRBV7-2 to TRBJ1-5, with 8 bases aligning to TRBD1. Germline assignment: CDR1 SGHTA and CDR2 FQGNSA. The V and J ends lost 6 bases and 3 bases, in that order; junction bases with no gene match: 1. The CDR3 is 13 residues long. As DNA, the CDR3 is TGTGCCAGCAGGACAGGGGTCAATCAGCCCCAGCATTTT. Protein sequence: CASRTGVNQPQHF.

This chain uses TRBV20-1 with TRBJ2-3, with 9 bases fitting TRBD1. CDR3 length equals 14 residues. The germline V gene has CDR1 DFQATT and CDR2 SNEGSKA (reference sequence). V shed 3 bases, J shed 8 bases, and the junction held 9 bases outside the gene matches. The CDR3 DNA is TGCAGTGCTAGCTATGGACAGGGGACCTCTACGCAGTATTTT. It translates to CSASYGQGTSTQYF.